This TCR beta chain was obtained from a study of blood T cell repertoires in COVID-19. CDR3 length equals 13 residues. V lost 1 base to trimming and J lost 5 bases, with 6 bases between them. CDR1 and CDR2 (germline): SEHNR, FQNEAQ (reference sequence). Assay used: immunoSEQ multiplex PCR; TCRdb lists only in-frame clones, some missing. The sample carries fewer than 500,000 clones, roughly nine tenths recorded once. This TCR derives from a woman aged 18-29 years with acute COVID-19. The chain links TRBV7-9 to TRBJ1-3; no definite D call. The material sequenced was PBMCs or T cells enriched from blood (not recorded which). The CDR3 DNA reads as TGTGCCAGCAGCTTAGAACAGAGAAACACCATATATTTT. Encoded protein: CASSLEQRNTIYF.